This T cell receptor beta chain appears in the sequencing data of a study of Graves' ophthalmopathy and Graves' hyperthyroidism. The CDR3 is made up of 14 amino acids. After removal of 4 bases from V and 5 bases from J, the junction contained 6 bases not matched to a gene. Germline V lookup: CDR1 MNHEY, CDR2 SMNVEV (reference sequence). Regarding this clonotype: Its antigen is unidentified.

Overall study results and limits: Ophthalmopathy versus stable hyperthyroidism: 13-signature model gave less than 90% sensitivity, 81.08% specificity.

Scientists amplified the TCR beta CDR3 regions from RNA transcripts. RT-PCR in the first round used HTBI primers; a second-round multiplex PCR followed. TCRdb independently ran MiXCR on the multiplex PCR reads; one entry per CDR3 protein. This sample has a few hundred thousand distinct CDR3 sequences; roughly 21% occur once, and the top ten carry roughly 3%. The chain combines TRBV27 with TRBJ2-5; 8 bases agree with TRBD1. The specimen was peripheral blood. This clonotype originated in a woman aged 18-35 years with stable Graves' hyperthyroidism. CDR3 coding DNA: TGTGCCAGCAGTTCCAGGGGGCTAGCGGAGACCCAGTACTTC. This gives the protein CASSSRGLAETQYF.